This TCR beta chain was identified in a study of regulatory T cells in long-lasting Graves disease. This clonotype was detected only a few times. Time point here: persistent/refractory GD, antithyroid drugs over 5 years with positive TRAb. PBMC-derived RNA was used for the TCR library. Graves' disease diagnosis relied on American Thyroid Association guidelines. Researchers made TCR beta libraries by using iRepertoire HTBI primers and running Arm-PCR on CDR3 regions. MiXCR was run by TCRdb on the multiplex PCR reads, yielding one entry per CDR3 protein. The sample consists of 700,000 or so distinct CDR3 sequences, about 30% of them appearing once. V lost 6 bases, J lost 3 bases, and 8 bases stayed unmatched. CDR3 size: 14 residues. From germline, CDR1 is MNHNS and CDR2 SASEGT.

This specimen was peripheral blood mononuclear cells (PBMCs), taken when the disease was refractory, from a patient treated with antithyroid drugs. The chain employs TRBV6-1 and TRBJ2-7; 7 bases are shared with TRBD1. This sequence was found in a female donor with Graves disease. The CDR3 region is CASRWDRGFYEQYF. The CDR3 region has the DNA TGTGCCAGCAGGTGGGACAGAGGGTTCTACGAGCAGTACTTC.